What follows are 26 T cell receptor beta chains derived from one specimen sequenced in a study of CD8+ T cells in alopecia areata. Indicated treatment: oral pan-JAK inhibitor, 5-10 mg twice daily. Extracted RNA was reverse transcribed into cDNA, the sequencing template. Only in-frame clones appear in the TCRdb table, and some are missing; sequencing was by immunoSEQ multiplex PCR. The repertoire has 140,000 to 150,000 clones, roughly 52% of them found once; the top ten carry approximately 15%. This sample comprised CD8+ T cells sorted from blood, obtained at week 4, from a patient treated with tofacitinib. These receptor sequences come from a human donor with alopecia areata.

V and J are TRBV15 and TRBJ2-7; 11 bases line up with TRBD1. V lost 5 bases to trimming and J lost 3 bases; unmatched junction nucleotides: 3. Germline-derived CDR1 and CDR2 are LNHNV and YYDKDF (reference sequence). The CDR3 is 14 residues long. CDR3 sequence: CATSPGTGGYEQYF. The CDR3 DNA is TGTGCCACCAGCCCTGGGACAGGGGGCTACGAGCAGTACTTC. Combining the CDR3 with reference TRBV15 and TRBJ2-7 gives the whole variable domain DAMVIQNPRYQVTQFGKPVTLSCSQTLNHNVMYWYQQKSSQAPKLLFHYYDKDFNNEADTPDNFQSRRPNTSFCFLDIRSPGLGDTAMYLCATSPGTGGYEQYFGPGTRLTVT.

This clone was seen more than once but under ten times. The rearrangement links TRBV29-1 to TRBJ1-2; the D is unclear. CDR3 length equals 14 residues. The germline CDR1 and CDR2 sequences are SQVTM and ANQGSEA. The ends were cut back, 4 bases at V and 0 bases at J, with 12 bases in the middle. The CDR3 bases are TGCAGCGTTGCTGTCAGCTCATCTAACTATGGCTACACCTTC. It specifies CSVAVSSSNYGYTF.

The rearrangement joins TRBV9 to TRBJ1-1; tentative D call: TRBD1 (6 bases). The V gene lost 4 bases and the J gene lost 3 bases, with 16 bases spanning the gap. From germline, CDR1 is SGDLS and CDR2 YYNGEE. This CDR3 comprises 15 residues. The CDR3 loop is CASSPHRVGDTEAFF. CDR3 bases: TGTGCCAGCAGCCCCCACAGGGTAGGGGACACTGAAGCTTTCTTT. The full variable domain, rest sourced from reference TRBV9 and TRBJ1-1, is DSGVTQTPKHLITATGQRVTLRCSPRSGDLSVYWYQQSLDQGLQFLIQYYNGEERAKGNILERFSAQQFPDLHSELNLSSLELGDSALYFCASSPHRVGDTEAFFGQGTRLTVV.

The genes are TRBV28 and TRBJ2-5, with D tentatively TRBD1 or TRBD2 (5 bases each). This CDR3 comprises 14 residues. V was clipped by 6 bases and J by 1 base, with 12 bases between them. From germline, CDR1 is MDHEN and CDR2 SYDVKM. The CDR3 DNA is TGTGCCAGCAGCGAAGGGACCACCCAAGAGACCCAGTACTTC. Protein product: CASSEGTTQETQYF.

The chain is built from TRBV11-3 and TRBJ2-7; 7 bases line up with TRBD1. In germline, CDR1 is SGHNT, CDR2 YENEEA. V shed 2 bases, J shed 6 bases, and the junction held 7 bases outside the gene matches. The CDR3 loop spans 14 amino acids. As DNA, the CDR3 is TGTGCCAGCAGCTTAAAACAGGGGTACGGCGAGCAGTACTTC. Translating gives CASSLKQGYGEQYF.

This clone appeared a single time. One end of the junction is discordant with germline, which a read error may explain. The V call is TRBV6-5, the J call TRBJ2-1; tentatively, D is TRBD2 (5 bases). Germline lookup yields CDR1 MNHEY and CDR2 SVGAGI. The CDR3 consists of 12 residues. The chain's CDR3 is CASEDSYNEQFF. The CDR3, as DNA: TGCGCTTCGGAGGACTCCTACAATGAGCAGTTCTTC.

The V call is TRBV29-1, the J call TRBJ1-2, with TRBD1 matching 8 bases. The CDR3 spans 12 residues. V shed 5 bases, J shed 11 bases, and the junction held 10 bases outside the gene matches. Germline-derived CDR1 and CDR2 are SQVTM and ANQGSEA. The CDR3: CSVPGTGPGYTF. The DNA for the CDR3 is TGCAGCGTTCCCGGGACAGGCCCTGGTTACACCTTC.

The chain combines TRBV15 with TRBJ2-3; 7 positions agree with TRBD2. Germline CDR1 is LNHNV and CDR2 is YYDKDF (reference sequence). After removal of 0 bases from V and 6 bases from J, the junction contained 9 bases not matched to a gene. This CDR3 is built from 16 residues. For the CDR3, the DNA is TGTGCCACCAGCAGAGATCGGGCATCGCGGGGGGATACGCAGTATTTT. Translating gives CATSRDRASRGDTQYF.

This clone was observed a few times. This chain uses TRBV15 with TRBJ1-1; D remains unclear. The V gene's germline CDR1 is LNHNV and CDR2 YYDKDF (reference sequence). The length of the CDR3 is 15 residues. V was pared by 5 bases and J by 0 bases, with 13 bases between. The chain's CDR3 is CATSSLGIMNTEAFF. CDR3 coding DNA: TGTGCCACCAGCTCTTTGGGGATAATGAACACTGAAGCTTTCTTT.

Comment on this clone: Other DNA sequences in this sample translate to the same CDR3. The CDR3 reads CASSLGSYEQYF. In nucleotides, the CDR3 is TGTGCCAGCAGCTTAGGCTCCTACGAGCAGTACTTC. The chain is built from TRBV7-9 and TRBJ2-7; D gene uncertain. Germline V CDR1 and CDR2: SEHNR, FQNEAQ (reference sequence). The CDR3 is made up of 12 amino acids. The germline V and J ends were trimmed by 1 base and 0 bases, with 1 base remaining between them.

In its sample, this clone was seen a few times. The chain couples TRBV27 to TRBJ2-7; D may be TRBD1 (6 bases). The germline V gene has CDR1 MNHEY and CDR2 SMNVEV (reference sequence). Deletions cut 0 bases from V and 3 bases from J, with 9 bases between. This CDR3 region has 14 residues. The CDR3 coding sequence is TGTGCCAGCAGTTTATCCACAGGGTTCTACGAGCAGTACTTC. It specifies CASSLSTGFYEQYF.

CDR3 in DNA: TGTGCTAGTGGCCCCCCGAAGGGGAGGGCCAACGTCCTGACTTTC. Residues: CASGPPKGRANVLTF. The genes are TRBV12-5 and TRBJ2-6, with D possibly being TRBD1 (5 bases). V lost 6 bases and J lost 5, with 14 bases in between. The CDR3 runs to 15 residues. Looked up from germline, CDR1 is LGHNT and CDR2 is FRNRAP.

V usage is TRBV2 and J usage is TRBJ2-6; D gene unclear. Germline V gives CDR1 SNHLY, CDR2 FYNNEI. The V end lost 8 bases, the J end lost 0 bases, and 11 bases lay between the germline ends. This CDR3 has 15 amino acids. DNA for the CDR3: TGTGCCAGCGACACGGAGCTCTCTGGGGCCAACGTCCTGACTTTC. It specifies CASDTELSGANVLTF.

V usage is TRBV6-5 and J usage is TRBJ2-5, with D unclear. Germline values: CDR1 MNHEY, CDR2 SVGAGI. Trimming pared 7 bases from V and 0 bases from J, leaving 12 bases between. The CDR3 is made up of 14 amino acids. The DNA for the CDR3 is TGTGCCAGCAAGAACGTCGTAGACCAAGAGACCCAGTACTTC. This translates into CASKNVVDQETQYF.

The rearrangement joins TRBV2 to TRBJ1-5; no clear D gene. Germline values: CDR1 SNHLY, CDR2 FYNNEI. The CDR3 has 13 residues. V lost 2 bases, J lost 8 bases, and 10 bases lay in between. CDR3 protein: CASSEPQVKPQHF. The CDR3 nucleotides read TGTGCCAGCAGTGAACCTCAGGTTAAGCCCCAGCATTTT.

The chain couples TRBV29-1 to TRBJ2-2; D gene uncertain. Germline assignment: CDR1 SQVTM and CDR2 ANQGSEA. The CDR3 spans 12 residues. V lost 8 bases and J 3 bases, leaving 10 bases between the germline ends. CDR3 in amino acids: CSTYEDTGELFF. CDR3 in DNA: TGCAGCACCTACGAAGACACCGGGGAGCTGTTTTTT.

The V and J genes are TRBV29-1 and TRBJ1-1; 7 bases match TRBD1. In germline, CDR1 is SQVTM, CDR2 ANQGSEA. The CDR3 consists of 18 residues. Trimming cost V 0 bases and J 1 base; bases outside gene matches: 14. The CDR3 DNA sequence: TGCAGCGTTGAAGACGATACACCCAGGGACAGAGGGAACACTGAAGCTTTCTTT. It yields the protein CSVEDDTPRDRGNTEAFF.

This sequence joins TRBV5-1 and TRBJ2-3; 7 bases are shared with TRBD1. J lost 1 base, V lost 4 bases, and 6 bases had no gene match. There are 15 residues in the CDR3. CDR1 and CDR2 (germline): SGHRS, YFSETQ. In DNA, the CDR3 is TGCGCCAGCAGCCTAGGACAGGCCCGCACAGATACGCAGTATTTT. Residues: CASSLGQARTDTQYF.

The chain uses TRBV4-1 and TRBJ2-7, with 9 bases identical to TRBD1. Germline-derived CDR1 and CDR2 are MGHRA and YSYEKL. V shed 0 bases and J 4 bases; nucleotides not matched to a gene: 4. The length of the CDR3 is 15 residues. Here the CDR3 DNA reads TGCGCCAGCAGCCAAGATCGGGACAGGGTGTACGAGCAGTACTTC. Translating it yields CASSQDRDRVYEQYF.

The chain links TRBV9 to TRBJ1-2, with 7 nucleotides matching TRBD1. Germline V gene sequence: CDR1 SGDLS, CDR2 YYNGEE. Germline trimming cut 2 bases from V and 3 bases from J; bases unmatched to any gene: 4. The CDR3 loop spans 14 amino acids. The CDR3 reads CASSVAGGHYGYTF. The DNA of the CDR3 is TGTGCCAGCAGCGTGGCAGGGGGGCACTATGGCTACACCTTC.

This chain's CDR3 is CASETTRGAEAFF. The CDR3 nucleotides read TGTGCCTCAGAAACGACCCGCGGCGCTGAAGCTTTCTTT. The genes are TRBV30 and TRBJ1-1, with D uncertain. Germline V gene lookup returns CDR1 GTSNPN and CDR2 SVGIG (reference sequence). The CDR3 contains 13 residues. Between the trimmed V and J ends, which lost 7 bases and 6 bases, there was a span of 18 bases. Looking up the rest from reference TRBV30 and TRBJ1-1 gives the full variable domain: SQTIHQWPATLVQPVGSPLSLECTVEGTSNPNLYWYRQAAGRGLQLLFYSVGIGQISSEVPQNLSASRPQDRQFILSSKKLLLSDSGFYLCASETTRGAEAFFGQGTRLTVV.

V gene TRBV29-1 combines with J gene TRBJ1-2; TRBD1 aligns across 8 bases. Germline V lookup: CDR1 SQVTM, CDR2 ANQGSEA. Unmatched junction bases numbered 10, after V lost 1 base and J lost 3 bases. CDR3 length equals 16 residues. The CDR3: CSVEGDKQGADYGYTF. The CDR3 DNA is TGCAGCGTTGAAGGGGATAAGCAGGGGGCTGACTATGGCTACACCTTC. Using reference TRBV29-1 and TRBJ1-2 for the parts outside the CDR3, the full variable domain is SAVISQKPSRDICQRGTSLTIQCQVDSQVTMMFWYRQQPGQSLTLIATANQGSEATYESGFVIDKFPISRPNLTFSTLTVSNMSPEDSSIYLCSVEGDKQGADYGYTFGSGTRLTVV.

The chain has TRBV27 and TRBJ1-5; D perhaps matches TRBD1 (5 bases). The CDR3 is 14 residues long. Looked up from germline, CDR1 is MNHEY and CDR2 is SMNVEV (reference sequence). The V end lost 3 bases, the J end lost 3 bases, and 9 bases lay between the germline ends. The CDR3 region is CASSLGRNNQPQHF. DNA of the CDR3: TGTGCCAGCAGTTTGGGACGGAACAATCAGCCCCAGCATTTT.

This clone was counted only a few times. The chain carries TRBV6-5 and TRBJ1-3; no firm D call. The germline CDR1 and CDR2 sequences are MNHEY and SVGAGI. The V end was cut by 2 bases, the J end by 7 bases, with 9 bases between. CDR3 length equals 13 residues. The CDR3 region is CASSYMEGNTIYF. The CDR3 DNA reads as TGTGCCAGCAGTTACATGGAGGGCAACACCATATATTTT.

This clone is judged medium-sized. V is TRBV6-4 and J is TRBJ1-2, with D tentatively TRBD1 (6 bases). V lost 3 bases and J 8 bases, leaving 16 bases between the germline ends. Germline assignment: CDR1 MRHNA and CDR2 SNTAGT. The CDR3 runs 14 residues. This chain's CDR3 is CASSDSGTSRGYTF. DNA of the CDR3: TGTGCCAGCAGTGATTCCGGGACAAGCCGCGGCTACACCTTC.

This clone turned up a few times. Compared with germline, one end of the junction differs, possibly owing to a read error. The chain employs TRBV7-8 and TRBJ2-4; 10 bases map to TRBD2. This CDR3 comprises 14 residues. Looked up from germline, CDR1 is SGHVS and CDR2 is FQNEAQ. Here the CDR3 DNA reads TGTGCCAGCAGCGTAGCGGGGGGTATGGACATTCAGTACTTC. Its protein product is CASSVAGGMDIQYF.